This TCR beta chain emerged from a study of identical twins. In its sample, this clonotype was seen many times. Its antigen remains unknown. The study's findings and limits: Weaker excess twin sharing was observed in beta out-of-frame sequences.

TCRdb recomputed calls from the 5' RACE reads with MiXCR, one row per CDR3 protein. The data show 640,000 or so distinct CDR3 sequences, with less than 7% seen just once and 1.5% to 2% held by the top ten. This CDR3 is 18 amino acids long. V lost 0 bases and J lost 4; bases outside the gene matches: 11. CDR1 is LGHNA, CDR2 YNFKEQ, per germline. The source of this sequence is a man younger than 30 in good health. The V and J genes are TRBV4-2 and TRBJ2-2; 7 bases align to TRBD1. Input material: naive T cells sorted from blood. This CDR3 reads CASSQDQGTATGTGELFF. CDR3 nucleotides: TGTGCCAGCAGCCAAGATCAGGGGACAGCCACGGGCACCGGGGAGCTGTTTTTT.